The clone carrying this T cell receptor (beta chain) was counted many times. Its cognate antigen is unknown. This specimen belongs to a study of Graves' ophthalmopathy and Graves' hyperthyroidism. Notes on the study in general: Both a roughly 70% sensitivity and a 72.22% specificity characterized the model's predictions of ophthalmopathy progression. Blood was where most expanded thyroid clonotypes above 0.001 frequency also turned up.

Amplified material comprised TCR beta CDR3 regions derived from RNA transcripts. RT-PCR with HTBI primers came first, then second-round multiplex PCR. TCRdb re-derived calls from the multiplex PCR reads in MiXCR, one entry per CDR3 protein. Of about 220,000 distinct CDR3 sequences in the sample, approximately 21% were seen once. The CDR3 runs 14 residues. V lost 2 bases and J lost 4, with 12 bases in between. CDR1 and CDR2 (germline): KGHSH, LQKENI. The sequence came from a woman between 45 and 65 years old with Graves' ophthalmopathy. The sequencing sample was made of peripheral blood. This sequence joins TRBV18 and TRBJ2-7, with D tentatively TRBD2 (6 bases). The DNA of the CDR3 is TGTGCCAGCTCACCAGAGGCGGGACCGTACGAGCAGTACTTC. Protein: CASSPEAGPYEQYF.